This T cell receptor beta chain was captured in a study of blood T cell repertoires in COVID-19. Study-wide context: Acute and convalescent COVID-19 samples came from the United States, Italy and Spain.

In the study's own analysis: For nucleated cells, counts were estimated from reference gene primer amplification. Some clones are missing from TCRdb's copy, which holds only in-frame ones; the method was immunoSEQ multiplex PCR. V, J and clone size reflect that table, while D and trimming were determined from the DNA. Of about 140,000 clones listed, about 91% are singletons. This CDR3 contains 13 residues. The germline V gene has CDR1 SQVTM and CDR2 ANQGSEA. V shed 4 bases and J 6 bases; nucleotides not matched to a gene: 2. The rearrangement joins TRBV29-1 to TRBJ2-1; 11 nucleotides align to TRBD1. The receptor was isolated from a woman in her sixties with acute or convalescent COVID-19. The sequenced sample consisted of peripheral blood. The CDR3: CSVGTGGFNEQFF. For the CDR3, the DNA is TGCAGCGTTGGGACAGGGGGCTTCAATGAGCAGTTCTTC.